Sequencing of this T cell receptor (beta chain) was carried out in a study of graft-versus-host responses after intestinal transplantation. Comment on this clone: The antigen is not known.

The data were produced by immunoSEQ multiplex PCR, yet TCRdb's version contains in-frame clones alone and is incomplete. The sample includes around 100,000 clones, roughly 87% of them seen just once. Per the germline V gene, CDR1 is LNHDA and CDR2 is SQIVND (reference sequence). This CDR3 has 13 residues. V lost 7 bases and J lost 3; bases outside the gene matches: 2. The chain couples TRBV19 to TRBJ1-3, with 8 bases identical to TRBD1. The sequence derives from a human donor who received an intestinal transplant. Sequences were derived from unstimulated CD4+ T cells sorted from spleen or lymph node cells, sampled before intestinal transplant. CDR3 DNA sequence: TGTGCCAGTATAGGGACAGGTGGAAACACCATATATTTT. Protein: CASIGTGGNTIYF.